This TCR beta chain was captured in a study of siplizumab effects on memory and regulatory T cells. The CDR3 totals 15 residues. The V gene's germline CDR1 is SGHTA and CDR2 FQGTGA. The junction had 5 bases not matched to a gene; V was cut back by 3 bases and J by 5 bases. In the case of this clone: Its antigen is undetermined.

Study-wide findings and caveats: Naive T cell populations appeared to exhibit greater diversity than memory cells and appeared to be major alloresponse contributors.

Profiled with immunoSEQ multiplex PCR; TCRdb holds only in-frame clones, not every one. The sample has about 91,000 clones; roughly 96% are singletons. Sequencing was performed on naive CD4+ T cells sorted from blood. The TCR sequence derives from a human donor in good health. This sequence joins TRBV7-3 and TRBJ2-3; 10 bases fit TRBD2. The CDR3: CASSLLAGARDTQYF. CDR3 DNA: TGTGCCAGCAGCTTGCTAGCGGGGGCTAGAGATACGCAGTATTTT.